Listed below are T cell receptor beta chains from one sample, sequenced in a study of beta chain features in type 1 diabetes. TCRdb's copy holds only in-frame clones and misses some; the assay was immunoSEQ multiplex PCR. The repertoire holds about 250,000 clones, less than 15% seen once, with around 0.03% in the top ten. The sequencing input was naive CD4+ T cells from blood. Source of these receptors: a woman aged 35 to 49 in good health. Each CDR3 is given with its conserved first and last residue. Fields, in order: J gene, V gene, D gene, clone size, CDR3 DNA, CDR3 protein. The D gene is left open where the match is weak. Not every row has a clone size; where given, it reads once, few, many or a size class.

j_call: TRBJ2-5
v_call: TRBV5-1
d_call: NA
clone_size: NA
cdr3_nt: TGCGCCAGCAGCTCGGCCCCCCAGGGGGAGACCCAGTACTTC
cdr3_aa: CASSSAPQGETQYF

j_call: TRBJ2-7
v_call: TRBV5-4
d_call: TRBD2
clone_size: few
cdr3_nt: TGTGCCAGCAGCTTGGGGCTAGCGGGGGGGGTCGAGCAGTACTTC
cdr3_aa: CASSLGLAGGVEQYF

j_call: TRBJ2-7
v_call: TRBV6-5
d_call: NA
clone_size: few
cdr3_nt: TGTGCCAGCAGTTACGCGGTGAACTACGAGCAGTACTTC
cdr3_aa: CASSYAVNYEQYF

j_call: TRBJ1-5
v_call: TRBV5-5
d_call: TRBD1
clone_size: NA
cdr3_nt: TGTGCCAGCAGCTTGATATCAGGGGGCAGAAATCAGCCCCAGCATTTT
cdr3_aa: CASSLISGGRNQPQHF

j_call: TRBJ2-2
v_call: TRBV2
d_call: NA
clone_size: NA
cdr3_nt: TGTGCCAGCAGGGAGCCAGCGAACACCGGGGAGCTGTTTTTT
cdr3_aa: CASREPANTGELFF

j_call: TRBJ1-1
v_call: TRBV6-5
d_call: TRBD1
clone_size: NA
cdr3_nt: TGTGCCAGCAGAAGGGGGACAGGGGCCACTGAAGCTTTCTTT
cdr3_aa: CASRRGTGATEAFF

j_call: TRBJ2-7
v_call: TRBV6-6
d_call: NA
clone_size: NA
cdr3_nt: TGTGCCAGCAGACCCGCCGGGATGTCCTACGAGCAGTACTTC
cdr3_aa: CASRPAGMSYEQYF

j_call: TRBJ2-5
v_call: TRBV7-2
d_call: NA
clone_size: few
cdr3_nt: TGTGCCAGCCGGGACTTCGAGACCCAGTACTTC
cdr3_aa: CASRDFETQYF

j_call: TRBJ2-3
v_call: TRBV5-1
d_call: TRBD1
clone_size: few
cdr3_nt: TGCGCCAGCAGCGTCAGGGGGGATACGCAGTATTTT
cdr3_aa: CASSVRGDTQYF

j_call: TRBJ1-2
v_call: TRBV5-6
d_call: TRBD1
clone_size: NA
cdr3_nt: TGTGCCAGCAGCTTAACGGGACAGAACTATGGCTACACCTTC
cdr3_aa: CASSLTGQNYGYTF

j_call: TRBJ2-5
v_call: TRBV5-6
d_call: TRBD1
clone_size: NA
cdr3_nt: TGTGCCAGCAGCCTACCCAGGGGGCGGGCGGAGACCCAGTACTTC
cdr3_aa: CASSLPRGRAETQYF

j_call: TRBJ1-1
v_call: TRBV27
d_call: TRBD1
clone_size: few
cdr3_nt: TGTGCCAGCGGAGTACCGGGACAGGGGAACACTGAAGCTTTCTTT
cdr3_aa: CASGVPGQGNTEAFF

j_call: TRBJ2-3
v_call: TRBV5-1
d_call: NA
clone_size: few
cdr3_nt: TGCGCCAGCGAAATAGACACCGGCACAGATACGCAGTATTTT
cdr3_aa: CASEIDTGTDTQYF

j_call: TRBJ2-7
v_call: TRBV5-4
d_call: TRBD1
clone_size: NA
cdr3_nt: TGTGCCAGCAGCAAGGGACAGGGGGGCGAGCAGTACTTC
cdr3_aa: CASSKGQGGEQYF

j_call: TRBJ1-1
v_call: TRBV2
d_call: TRBD1
clone_size: few
cdr3_nt: TGTGCCAGGGAACAGGAACAGGGGGGTGAAGCTTTCTTT
cdr3_aa: CAREQEQGGEAFF

j_call: TRBJ2-7
v_call: TRBV18
d_call: NA
clone_size: few
cdr3_nt: TGTGCCAGCTCACCAGAGATAATTACCTACGAGCAGTACTTC
cdr3_aa: CASSPEIITYEQYF

j_call: TRBJ1-2
v_call: TRBV2
d_call: NA
clone_size: few
cdr3_nt: TGTGCCAGCAGTGTACGGTCCTATGGCTACACCTTC
cdr3_aa: CASSVRSYGYTF

j_call: TRBJ2-2
v_call: TRBV4-1
d_call: NA
clone_size: NA
cdr3_nt: TGCGCCAGCAGCCAAGTAATACAGGGGAACACCGGGGAGCTGTTTTTT
cdr3_aa: CASSQVIQGNTGELFF

j_call: TRBJ1-2
v_call: TRBV25-1
d_call: NA
clone_size: NA
cdr3_nt: TGTGCCAGCAGTGAACCTCAAACAGGGACCTATGGCTACACCTTC
cdr3_aa: CASSEPQTGTYGYTF

j_call: TRBJ2-3
v_call: TRBV9
d_call: NA
clone_size: few
cdr3_nt: TGTGCCAGCAGCGCTAAGGGAGTTGGGAGATCAGATACGCAGTATTTT
cdr3_aa: CASSAKGVGRSDTQYF

j_call: TRBJ1-5
v_call: TRBV2
d_call: TRBD1
clone_size: few
cdr3_nt: TGTGCCAGCAGTGAAGAGGGGGCAGTGAATCAGCCCCAGCATTTT
cdr3_aa: CASSEEGAVNQPQHF

j_call: TRBJ2-5
v_call: TRBV4-2
d_call: TRBD1
clone_size: NA
cdr3_nt: TGTGCCAGCAGTAATCGACAGGGGGGTGAGACCCAGTACTTC
cdr3_aa: CASSNRQGGETQYF

j_call: TRBJ2-1
v_call: TRBV5-4
d_call: TRBD2
clone_size: NA
cdr3_nt: TGTGCCAGCAGCCCGGTAGCGGGGGGATACAATGAGCAGTTCTTC
cdr3_aa: CASSPVAGGYNEQFF

j_call: TRBJ1-2
v_call: TRBV2
d_call: NA
clone_size: NA
cdr3_nt: TGTGCCAGCGGCCGGGGGGGTAACTATGGCTACACCTTC
cdr3_aa: CASGRGGNYGYTF

j_call: TRBJ2-5
v_call: TRBV18
d_call: NA
clone_size: few
cdr3_nt: TGTGCCAGCTCACCACTTTTTCTTCCAGGGCAAGAGACCCAGTACTTC
cdr3_aa: CASSPLFLPGQETQYF

j_call: TRBJ1-1
v_call: TRBV29-1
d_call: NA
clone_size: few
cdr3_nt: TGCAGCGTCAGGAAGGGAGGTAACACTGAAGCTTTCTTT
cdr3_aa: CSVRKGGNTEAFF

j_call: TRBJ2-7
v_call: TRBV5-1
d_call: TRBD1
clone_size: NA
cdr3_nt: TGCGCCAGCAGCTCCCAGGGGGCGGGCGAGCAGTACTTC
cdr3_aa: CASSSQGAGEQYF

j_call: TRBJ2-1
v_call: TRBV29-1
d_call: NA
clone_size: few
cdr3_nt: TGCAGCGTTGATCAGGGGTTAACAGGAACCAGACCAAATGAGCAGTTCTTC
cdr3_aa: CSVDQGLTGTRPNEQFF

j_call: TRBJ2-1
v_call: TRBV19
d_call: NA
clone_size: NA
cdr3_nt: TGTGCCAGTACTCCGGGAATCCAAATCACTGAGCAGTTCTTC
cdr3_aa: CASTPGIQITEQFF

j_call: TRBJ2-3
v_call: TRBV7-2
d_call: TRBD2
clone_size: NA
cdr3_nt: TGTGCCAGCAGCTTAGGAGCAGCTAGCGGGGGGACAGATACGCAGTATTTT
cdr3_aa: CASSLGAASGGTDTQYF

j_call: TRBJ1-4
v_call: TRBV5-1
d_call: TRBD1
clone_size: NA
cdr3_nt: TGCGCCAGCAGCTTCCCAGGGGGGGAAAAACTGTTTTTT
cdr3_aa: CASSFPGGEKLFF

j_call: TRBJ2-2
v_call: TRBV5-1
d_call: TRBD2
clone_size: NA
cdr3_nt: TGCGCCAGCAGCTTTATCGGCACTAGCGGGGCCCGGAACACCGGGGAGCTGTTTTTT
cdr3_aa: CASSFIGTSGARNTGELFF

j_call: TRBJ2-1
v_call: TRBV29-1
d_call: NA
clone_size: few
cdr3_nt: TGCAGCGTTCCCCTAGCCTTTGAGCAGTTCTTC
cdr3_aa: CSVPLAFEQFF

j_call: TRBJ2-6
v_call: TRBV6-1
d_call: NA
clone_size: few
cdr3_nt: TGTGCCAGTAAGGAGGGGCCTGGGGCCAACGTCCTGACTTTC
cdr3_aa: CASKEGPGANVLTF

j_call: TRBJ2-2
v_call: TRBV2
d_call: TRBD2
clone_size: NA
cdr3_nt: TGTGCCAGCAGTGAAGTAGCGGGGGGCATCGGGGAGCTGTTTTTT
cdr3_aa: CASSEVAGGIGELFF

j_call: TRBJ2-3
v_call: TRBV5-1
d_call: NA
clone_size: NA
cdr3_nt: TGCGCCAGCAGTAAACAGGGTCGCACAGATACGCAGTATTTT
cdr3_aa: CASSKQGRTDTQYF

j_call: TRBJ2-3
v_call: TRBV27
d_call: NA
clone_size: NA
cdr3_nt: TGTGCCAGCAGTTCCCAACAACTACGAATTACAGATACGCAGTATTTT
cdr3_aa: CASSSQQLRITDTQYF

j_call: TRBJ1-2
v_call: TRBV18
d_call: NA
clone_size: NA
cdr3_nt: TGTGCCAGCTCACCACGATTGCAGTCTCGGACAGATTTTAACTATGGCTACACCTTC
cdr3_aa: CASSPRLQSRTDFNYGYTF

j_call: TRBJ1-1
v_call: TRBV5-8
d_call: NA
clone_size: NA
cdr3_nt: TGTGCCAGCAGCTTTTGGCGGGGCCCGGACACTGAAGCTTTCTTT
cdr3_aa: CASSFWRGPDTEAFF

j_call: TRBJ2-3
v_call: TRBV10-1
d_call: NA
clone_size: few
cdr3_nt: TGCGCCAGCAGTGAGGTACTAGCCACAGATACGCAGTATTTT
cdr3_aa: CASSEVLATDTQYF

j_call: TRBJ2-3
v_call: TRBV7-9
d_call: NA
clone_size: few
cdr3_nt: TGTGCCAGCAGCTCCCCGGGCACAGATACGCAGTATTTT
cdr3_aa: CASSSPGTDTQYF

j_call: TRBJ2-5
v_call: TRBV10-1
d_call: NA
clone_size: NA
cdr3_nt: TGCGCCAGCAGTGGATGGGGGACTGGGGAGACCCAGTACTTC
cdr3_aa: CASSGWGTGETQYF

j_call: TRBJ1-2
v_call: TRBV6-5
d_call: NA
clone_size: NA
cdr3_nt: TGTGCCAGCAGTTACTCGATTGAACGGGGTAATGGCTACACCTTC
cdr3_aa: CASSYSIERGNGYTF

j_call: TRBJ1-2
v_call: TRBV7-9
d_call: NA
clone_size: few
cdr3_nt: TGTGCCAGCCTATTAGGAGGACAGAACTATGGCTACACCTTC
cdr3_aa: CASLLGGQNYGYTF

j_call: TRBJ2-1
v_call: TRBV7-9
d_call: TRBD1
clone_size: few
cdr3_nt: TGTGCCAGCAACTCCGAGAACAGGGGAAGTGAGCAGTTCTTC
cdr3_aa: CASNSENRGSEQFF

j_call: TRBJ2-7
v_call: TRBV19
d_call: TRBD1
clone_size: few
cdr3_nt: TGTGCCAGTAGTCGACAGGGCGGCTCCTACGAGCAGTACTTC
cdr3_aa: CASSRQGGSYEQYF

j_call: TRBJ1-4
v_call: TRBV5-1
d_call: TRBD1
clone_size: NA
cdr3_nt: TGCGCCAGCGGACCGGGACAGATCAATGAAAAACTGTTTTTT
cdr3_aa: CASGPGQINEKLFF

j_call: TRBJ2-6
v_call: TRBV2
d_call: NA
clone_size: few
cdr3_nt: TGTGCCAGCAGGAAGACAGGCTCTGGGGCCAACGTCCTGACTTTC
cdr3_aa: CASRKTGSGANVLTF

j_call: TRBJ2-3
v_call: TRBV5-6
d_call: NA
clone_size: few
cdr3_nt: TGTGCCAGCAGCTTGGCTGGCAGGGGCCGGAGCACAGATACGCAGTATTTT
cdr3_aa: CASSLAGRGRSTDTQYF